This TCR beta chain was documented in a study of blood T cell repertoires in COVID-19. At the level of the study: The United States, Italy and Spain provided the acute and convalescent COVID-19 samples. In each case, the material was cDNA or gDNA derived from T cells, B-cell-depleted T cells, or PBMCs.

Original methodology: Reference gene primer amplification yielded estimated nucleated cell counts. The assay was immunoSEQ multiplex PCR, and TCRdb's table has in-frame clones only and misses some. V, J and clone size are taken as reported in that table, and D and trimming were inferred from the DNA itself. This sample has some 80,000 clones, with approximately 79% found just once. Sequencing was carried out using peripheral blood. The source of this sequence is a woman over 75 with active or convalescent COVID-19.

In DNA form, the CDR3 reads TGTGCCTGGAGTCTGGAGGGCGATCAGCCCCAGCATTTT. Protein: CAWSLEGDQPQHF. The V and J genes are TRBV30 and TRBJ1-5; D is uncertain. Germline loops: CDR1 GTSNPN, CDR2 SVGIG (reference sequence). This CDR3 contains 13 residues. Trimming cost V 2 bases and J 5 bases, with 10 bases left between them.